These 9 T cell receptor beta chains were all obtained from the same sample, sequenced in a study of blood T cell repertoires in COVID-19. The assay was immunoSEQ multiplex PCR, and TCRdb's table has in-frame clones only and misses some. This repertoire shows fewer than 350,000 clones, just over 90% found once; its top ten account for 2.3%. Material: PBMCs or T cells enriched from blood (not recorded which). The receptor source for this set is a woman in her forties with acute COVID-19.

The genes are TRBV10-3 and TRBJ2-7, with D unclear. Per germline, CDR1 ENHRY and CDR2 SYGVKD. V gave up 2 bases and J gave up 9 bases, with 26 bases separating them. The CDR3 is made up of 17 amino acids. The CDR3 here is CAISEPLGGALKVGQYF. The DNA for the CDR3 is TGTGCCATCAGTGAGCCTCTCGGCGGCGCTCTGAAGGTAGGGCAGTACTTC.

CDR3 sequence (DNA): TGTGCCAGCCAACTAAGGACAGCCAGCAATCAGCCCCAGCATTTT. It codes for CASQLRTASNQPQHF. This chain links TRBV6-5 with TRBJ1-5; weak D call: TRBD1 (6 bases). From germline, CDR1 is MNHEY and CDR2 SVGAGI. The CDR3 runs to 15 residues. The germline V and J ends were trimmed by 8 bases and 1 base, with 15 bases remaining between them.

This sequence joins TRBV9 and TRBJ2-3, with D unresolved. Trimming took 3 bases from V and 4 from J, leaving 12 bases between them. The germline gives CDR1 SGDLS, CDR2 YYNGEE. CDR3 size: 14 residues. In DNA form, the CDR3 reads TGTGCCAGCAGCGGAGAGTCCCCACCAGATACGCAGTATTTT. This translates into CASSGESPPDTQYF.

The gene calls are TRBV27 and TRBJ2-3; 8 positions agree with TRBD1. CDR3 size: 18 residues. Germline values: CDR1 MNHEY, CDR2 SMNVEV (reference sequence). Trimming cost V 2 bases and J 0 bases; bases outside gene matches: 10. The CDR3: CASSLRTGFGASTDTQYF. In nucleotides, the CDR3 is TGTGCCAGCAGTTTAAGGACAGGGTTCGGAGCTAGCACAGATACGCAGTATTTT.

This chain connects TRBV7-9 to TRBJ2-5, with 11 positions matching TRBD1. V lost 5 bases and J lost 1; bases outside the gene matches: 3. CDR1 and CDR2 from the germline V gene are SEHNR and FQNEAQ (reference sequence). The CDR3 contains 15 residues. The CDR3 DNA follows: TGTGCCAGCAGCCCCGGACAGGGGGCCCAAGAGACCCAGTACTTC. Translating gives CASSPGQGAQETQYF.

The chain carries TRBV5-1 and TRBJ1-3; TRBD1 is a possible D gene (6 bases). CDR1 SGHRS and CDR2 YFSETQ come from the germline V gene. This CDR3 contains 14 residues. Trimming left V 5 bases short and J 4 bases short, with 13 bases between. CDR3 DNA: TGCGCCAGCAGTGAGGGGGGGTTCGGAAACACCATATATTTT. It specifies CASSEGGFGNTIYF.

The chain is built from TRBV27 and TRBJ1-6, with D unresolved. V dropped 3 bases and J dropped 0 bases, with 15 bases sitting between them. This CDR3 has 18 residues. Germline-derived CDR1 and CDR2 are MNHEY and SMNVEV (reference sequence). This chain's CDR3 is CASSLAPWTSSYNSPLHF. CDR3 nucleotide sequence: TGTGCCAGCAGTTTGGCCCCATGGACTAGCTCCTATAATTCACCCCTCCACTTT.

V usage is TRBV5-6 and J usage is TRBJ2-2; 16 bases agree with TRBD2. The length of the CDR3 is 18 residues. Per the germline V gene, CDR1 is SGHDT and CDR2 is YYEEEE. With V trimmed by 2 bases and J by 4 bases, 5 bases remained unmatched. CDR3 residues: CASSLPGLAGGSTGELFF. CDR3 nucleotides: TGTGCCAGCAGCTTACCGGGACTAGCGGGGGGGAGCACCGGGGAGCTGTTTTTT. The full variable domain, in which reference TRBV5-6 and TRBJ2-2 provide the parts outside the CDR3, is DAGVTQSPTHLIKTRGQQVTLRCSPKSGHDTVSWYQQALGQGPQFIFQYYEEEERQRGNFPDRFSGHQFPNYSSELNVNALLLGDSALYLCASSLPGLAGGSTGELFFGEGSRLTVL.

The chain recombines TRBV3-1 (or the pseudogene TRBV3-2) with TRBJ2-1; 7 bases agree with TRBD1. The V segment lost 3 bases and the J segment 10 bases; nucleotides outside the gene matches: 6. Germline CDR1 is LGHDT and CDR2 is YNNKEL (reference sequence). The CDR3 extends over 13 amino acids. Written as DNA, the CDR3 is TGTGCCAGCAGCCATTTGACAGGGCAGGAGCAGTTCTTC. This translates into CASSHLTGQEQFF.